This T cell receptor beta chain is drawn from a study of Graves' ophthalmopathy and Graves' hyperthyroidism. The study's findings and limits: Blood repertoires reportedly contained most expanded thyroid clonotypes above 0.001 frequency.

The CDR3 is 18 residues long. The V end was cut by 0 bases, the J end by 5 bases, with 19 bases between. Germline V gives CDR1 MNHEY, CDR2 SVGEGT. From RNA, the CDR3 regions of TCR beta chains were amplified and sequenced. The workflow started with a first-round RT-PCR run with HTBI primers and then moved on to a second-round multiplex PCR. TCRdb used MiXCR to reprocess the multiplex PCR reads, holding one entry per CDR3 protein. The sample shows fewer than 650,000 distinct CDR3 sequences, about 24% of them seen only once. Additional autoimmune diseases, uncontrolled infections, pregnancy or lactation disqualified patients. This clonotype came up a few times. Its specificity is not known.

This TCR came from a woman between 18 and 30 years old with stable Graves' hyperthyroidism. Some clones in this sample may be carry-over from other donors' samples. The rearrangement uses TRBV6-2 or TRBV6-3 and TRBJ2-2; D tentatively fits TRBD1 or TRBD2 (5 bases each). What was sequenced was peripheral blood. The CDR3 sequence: CASSYSPVWGIQTGELFF. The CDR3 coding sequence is TGTGCCAGCAGTTACTCCCCTGTTTGGGGGATTCAAACCGGGGAGCTGTTTTTT.